This TCR beta chain stems from a study of blood T cell repertoires in COVID-19. The wider study: T cells, B-cell-depleted T cells, or PBMCs supplied cDNA or gDNA.

The CDR3 has 13 residues. V was cut by 1 base and J by 12 bases, with 10 bases left in between. Germline CDR1 MNHNS, CDR2 SASEGT. Repertoires were generated with immunoSEQ multiplex PCR, while TCRdb's copy carries only in-frame clones and drops some. The data show some 210,000 clones, with just over 90% seen just once and around 1.2% held by the top ten. Sequenced: peripheral blood. V is TRBV6-1 and J is TRBJ1-6; D gene ambiguous. This TCR was sampled from a man aged 25-45 years with acute or convalescent COVID-19. CDR3 DNA sequence: TGTGCCAGCAGTGAAGGCAGGCCGAAACCCCTCCACTTT. Its protein is CASSEGRPKPLHF.